Only a few counts were recorded for the clone carrying this T cell receptor beta chain. This record comes from a study of technical replicates of blood from several donors. The assay was immunoSEQ multiplex PCR, and TCRdb's table has in-frame clones only and misses some. The repertoire includes around 73,000 clones, 90% of them detected once, and about 4.5% sits in the top ten. The CDR3 spans 12 residues. Between the trimmed V and J ends, which lost 2 bases and 4 bases, there was a span of 4 bases. From germline, CDR1 is SGHDT and CDR2 YYEEEE. The origin of this receptor is a human donor in good health. Some clones in this sample may be carry-over from other donors' samples. Sequences were obtained from PBMCs. The chain combines TRBV5-6 with TRBJ1-5; no definite D call. DNA of the CDR3: TGTGCCAGCAGCTTCCAAAATCAGCCCCAGCATTTT. This encodes CASSFQNQPQHF.